Given below is one T cell receptor (beta chain) in context. Treatment of the sample: approximately 18 received Ad26.COV2.S at low or high dose, single or two shots; a few received placebo; per-sample allocation not given. Collection of samples fell on day 63 after the first vaccine or placebo injection. This record belongs to a study of Ad26.COV2.S vaccination and SARS-CoV-2 variants. V was cut by 4 bases and J by 3 bases, with 11 bases left in between. Looked up from germline, CDR1 is SGDLS and CDR2 is YYNGEE. This CDR3 region has 14 residues. Using immunoSEQ multiplex PCR, the repertoire was profiled, and TCRdb retains in-frame clones only, with some absent. The data contain 350,000 to 450,000 clones, 92% of them singletons.

The rearrangement uses TRBV9 and TRBJ2-1; D is uncertain. This clonotype was obtained from a person aged 18-65 years who received the Ad26.COV2.S COVID-19 vaccine or a placebo. The sample in question was peripheral blood, obtained in a trial of Ad26.COV2.S vaccine versus placebo. This chain's CDR3 is CASSPQTHYNEQFF. For the CDR3, the DNA is TGTGCCAGCAGCCCTCAGACACACTACAATGAGCAGTTCTTC.